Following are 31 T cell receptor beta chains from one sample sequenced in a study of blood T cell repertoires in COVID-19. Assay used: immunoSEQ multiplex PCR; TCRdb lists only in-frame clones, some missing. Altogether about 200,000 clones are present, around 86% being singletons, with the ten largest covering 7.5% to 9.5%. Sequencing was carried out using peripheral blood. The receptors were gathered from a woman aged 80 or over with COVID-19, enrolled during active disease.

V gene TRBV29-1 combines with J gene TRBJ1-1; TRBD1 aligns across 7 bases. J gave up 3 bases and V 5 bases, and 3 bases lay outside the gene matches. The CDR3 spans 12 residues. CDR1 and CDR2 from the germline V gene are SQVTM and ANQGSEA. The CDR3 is CSVSGGYTEAFF. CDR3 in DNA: TGCAGCGTTTCAGGGGGTTACACTGAAGCTTTCTTT.

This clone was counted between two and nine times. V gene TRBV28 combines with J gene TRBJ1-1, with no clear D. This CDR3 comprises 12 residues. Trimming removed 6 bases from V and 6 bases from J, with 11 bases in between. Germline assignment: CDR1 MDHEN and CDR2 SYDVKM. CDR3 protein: CASSTSLSEAFF. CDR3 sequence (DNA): TGTGCCAGCAGCACTTCACTTTCTGAAGCTTTCTTT. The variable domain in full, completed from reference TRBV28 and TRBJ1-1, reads DVKVTQSSRYLVKRTGEKVFLECVQDMDHENMFWYRQDPGLGLRLIYFSYDVKMKEKGDIPEGYSVSREKKERFSLILESASTNQTSMYLCASSTSLSEAFFGQGTRLTVV.

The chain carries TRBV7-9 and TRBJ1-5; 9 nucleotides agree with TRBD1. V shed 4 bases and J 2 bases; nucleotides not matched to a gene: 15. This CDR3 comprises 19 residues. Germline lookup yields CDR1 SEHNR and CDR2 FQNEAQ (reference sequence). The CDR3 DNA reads TGTGCCAGCAGCTCTCCCCGGGACAGGGACGCGGTTGGCAATCAGCCCCAGCATTTT. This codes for CASSSPRDRDAVGNQPQHF.

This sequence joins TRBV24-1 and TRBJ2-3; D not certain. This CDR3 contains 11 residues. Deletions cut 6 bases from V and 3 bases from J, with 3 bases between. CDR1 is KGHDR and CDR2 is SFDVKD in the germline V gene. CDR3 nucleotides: TGTGCCACCAGTCGGACAGATACGCAGTATTTT. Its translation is CATSRTDTQYF.

This chain's CDR3 is CSVGDRGKTDTQYF. The CDR3 bases are TGCAGCGTTGGTGACCGAGGCAAAACAGATACGCAGTATTTT. This chain joins TRBV29-1 and TRBJ2-3; D ambiguous. The V gene's germline CDR1 is SQVTM and CDR2 ANQGSEA. This CDR3 has 14 amino acids. Trimming pared 4 bases from V and 3 bases from J, leaving 14 bases between.

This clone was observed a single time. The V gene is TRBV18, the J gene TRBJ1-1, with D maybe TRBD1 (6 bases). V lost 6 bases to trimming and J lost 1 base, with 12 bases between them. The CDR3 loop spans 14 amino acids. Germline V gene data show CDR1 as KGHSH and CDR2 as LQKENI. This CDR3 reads CASSLLQGNTEAFF. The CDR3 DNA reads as TGTGCCAGCTCCCTATTACAGGGGAACACTGAAGCTTTCTTT.

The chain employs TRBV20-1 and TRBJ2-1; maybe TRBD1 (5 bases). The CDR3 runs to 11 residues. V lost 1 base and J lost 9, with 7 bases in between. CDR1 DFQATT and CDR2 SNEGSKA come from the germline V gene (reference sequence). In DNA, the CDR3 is TGCAGTGCTAGAGCAGGGCCTGAGCAGTTCTTC. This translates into CSARAGPEQFF.

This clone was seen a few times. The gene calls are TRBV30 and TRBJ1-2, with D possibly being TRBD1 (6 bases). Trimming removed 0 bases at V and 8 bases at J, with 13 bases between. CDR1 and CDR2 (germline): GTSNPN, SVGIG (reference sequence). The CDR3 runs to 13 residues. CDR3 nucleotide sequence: TGTGCCTGGAGTGTAACCCAGGGGTACGGCTACACCTTC. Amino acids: CAWSVTQGYGYTF.

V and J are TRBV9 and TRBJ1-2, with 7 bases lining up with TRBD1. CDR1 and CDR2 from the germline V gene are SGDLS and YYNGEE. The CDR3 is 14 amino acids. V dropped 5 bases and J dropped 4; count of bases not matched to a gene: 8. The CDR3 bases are TGTGCCAGCAGTGCAGGACAGGTCTTCTATGGCTACACCTTC. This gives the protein CASSAGQVFYGYTF.

CDR3 DNA: TGTGCCAGCAGCCCAAGACAGGGTCTGAGTAGCAATCAGCCCCAGCATTTT. Its protein product is CASSPRQGLSSNQPQHF. This chain links TRBV7-6 with TRBJ1-5; 7 bases fit TRBD1. The CDR3 has 17 residues. The trim removed 5 bases at V and 0 bases at J, leaving 10 bases unmatched. Germline CDR1 is SGHVS and CDR2 is FNYEAQ.

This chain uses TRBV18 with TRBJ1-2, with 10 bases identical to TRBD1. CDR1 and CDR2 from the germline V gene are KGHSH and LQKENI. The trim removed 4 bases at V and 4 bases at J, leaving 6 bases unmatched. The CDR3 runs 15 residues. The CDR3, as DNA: TGTGCCAGCTCACAACCGGGACAGGGGTCCTATGGCTACACCTTC. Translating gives CASSQPGQGSYGYTF. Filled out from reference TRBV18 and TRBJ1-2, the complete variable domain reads NAGVMQNPRHLVRRRGQEARLRCSPMKGHSHVYWYRQLPEEGLKFMVYLQKENIIDESGMPKERFSAEFPKEGPSILRIQQVVRGDSAAYFCASSQPGQGSYGYTFGSGTRLTVV.

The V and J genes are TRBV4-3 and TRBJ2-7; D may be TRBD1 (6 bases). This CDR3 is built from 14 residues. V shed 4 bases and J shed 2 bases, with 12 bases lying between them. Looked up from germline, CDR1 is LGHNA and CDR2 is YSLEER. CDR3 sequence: CASSPGQSTYEQYF. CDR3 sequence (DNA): TGCGCCAGCAGCCCCGGACAGAGTACCTACGAGCAGTACTTC.

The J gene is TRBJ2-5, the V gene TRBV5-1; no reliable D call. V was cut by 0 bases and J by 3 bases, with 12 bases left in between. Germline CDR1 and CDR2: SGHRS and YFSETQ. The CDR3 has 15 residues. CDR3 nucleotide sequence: TGCGCCAGCAGCTTGGACGGAGTTTCGAAAGAGACCCAGTACTTC. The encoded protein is CASSLDGVSKETQYF.

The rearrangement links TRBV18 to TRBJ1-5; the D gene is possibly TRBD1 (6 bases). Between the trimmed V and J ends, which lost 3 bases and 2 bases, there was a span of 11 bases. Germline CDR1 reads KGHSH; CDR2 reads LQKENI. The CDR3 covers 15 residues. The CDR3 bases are TGTGCCAGCTCACCCTCAGGGGTCGGCAATCAGCCCCAGCATTTT. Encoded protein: CASSPSGVGNQPQHF.

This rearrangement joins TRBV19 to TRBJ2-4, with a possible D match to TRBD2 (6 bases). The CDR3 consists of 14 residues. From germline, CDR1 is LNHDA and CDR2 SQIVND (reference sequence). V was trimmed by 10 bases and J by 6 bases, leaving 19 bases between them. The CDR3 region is CATRDPAEGNIQYF. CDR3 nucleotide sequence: TGTGCCACCCGGGACCCGGCGGAGGGAAACATTCAGTACTTC.

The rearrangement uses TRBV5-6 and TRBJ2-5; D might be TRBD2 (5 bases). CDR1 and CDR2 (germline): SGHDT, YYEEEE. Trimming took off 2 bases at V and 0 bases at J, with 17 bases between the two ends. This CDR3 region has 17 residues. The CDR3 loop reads CASSLIGLGNNQETQYF. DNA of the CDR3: TGTGCCAGCAGCTTAATCGGACTGGGCAATAACCAAGAGACCCAGTACTTC.

DNA of the CDR3: TGTGCCAGCAGAGATCACAGGGGACTTGGGGGCTACACCTTC. Translation: CASRDHRGLGGYTF. The chain is built from TRBV6-5 and TRBJ1-2; TRBD1 matches 7 bases. With V trimmed by 6 bases and J by 8 bases, 12 bases remained unmatched. In germline, CDR1 is MNHEY, CDR2 SVGAGI. This CDR3 is 14 amino acids long.

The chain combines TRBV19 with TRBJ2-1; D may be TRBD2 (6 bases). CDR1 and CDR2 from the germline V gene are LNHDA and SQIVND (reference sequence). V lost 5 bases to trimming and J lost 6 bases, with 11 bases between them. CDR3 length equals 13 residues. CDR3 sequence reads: CASSLISGNEQFF. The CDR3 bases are TGTGCCAGTAGTCTCATTAGCGGCAATGAGCAGTTCTTC.

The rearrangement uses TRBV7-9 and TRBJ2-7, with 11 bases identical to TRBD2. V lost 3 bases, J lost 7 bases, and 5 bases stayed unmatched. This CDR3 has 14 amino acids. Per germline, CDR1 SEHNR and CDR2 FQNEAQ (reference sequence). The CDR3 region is CASSFSGGAQEQYF. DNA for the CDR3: TGTGCCAGCAGCTTTAGCGGGGGGGCTCAAGAGCAGTACTTC.

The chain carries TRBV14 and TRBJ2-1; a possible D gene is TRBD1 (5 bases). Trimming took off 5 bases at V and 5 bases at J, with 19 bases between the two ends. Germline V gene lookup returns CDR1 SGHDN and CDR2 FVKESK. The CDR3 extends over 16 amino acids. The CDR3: CASSKQVTRKNNEQFF. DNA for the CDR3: TGTGCCAGCAGCAAACAGGTCACCCGTAAAAACAATGAGCAGTTCTTC.

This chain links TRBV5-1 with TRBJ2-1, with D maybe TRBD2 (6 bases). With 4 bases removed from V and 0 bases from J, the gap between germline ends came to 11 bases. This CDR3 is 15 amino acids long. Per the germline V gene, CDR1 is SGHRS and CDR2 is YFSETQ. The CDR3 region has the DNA TGCGCCAGCAGCCCCCTGACTAGCTCCTACAATGAGCAGTTCTTC. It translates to CASSPLTSSYNEQFF.

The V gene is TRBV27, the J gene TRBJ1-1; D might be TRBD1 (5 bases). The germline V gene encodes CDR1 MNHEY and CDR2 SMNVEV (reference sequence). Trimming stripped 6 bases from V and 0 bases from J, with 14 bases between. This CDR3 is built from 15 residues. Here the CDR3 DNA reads TGTGCCAGCAGCCGTAACAGGCAGATGAACACTGAAGCTTTCTTT. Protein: CASSRNRQMNTEAFF.

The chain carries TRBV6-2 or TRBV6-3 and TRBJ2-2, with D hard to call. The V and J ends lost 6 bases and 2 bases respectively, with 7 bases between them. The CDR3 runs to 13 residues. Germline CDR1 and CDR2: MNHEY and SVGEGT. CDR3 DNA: TGTGCCAGCAGCCTTCATAACACCGGGGAGCTGTTTTTT. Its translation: CASSLHNTGELFF.

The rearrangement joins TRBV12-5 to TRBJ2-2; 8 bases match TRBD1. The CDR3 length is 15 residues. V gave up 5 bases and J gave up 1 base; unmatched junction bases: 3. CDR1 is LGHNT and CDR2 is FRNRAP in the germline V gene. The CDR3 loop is CASGRDRRNTGELFF. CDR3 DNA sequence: TGTGCTAGTGGTCGGGACAGGAGGAACACCGGGGAGCTGTTTTTT.

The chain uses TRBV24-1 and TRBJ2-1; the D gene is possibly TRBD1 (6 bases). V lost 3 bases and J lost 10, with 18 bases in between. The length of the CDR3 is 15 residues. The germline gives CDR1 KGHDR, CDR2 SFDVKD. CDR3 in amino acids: CATSDPTMDRREQFF. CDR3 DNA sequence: TGTGCCACCAGTGATCCGACCATGGACAGAAGGGAGCAGTTCTTC.

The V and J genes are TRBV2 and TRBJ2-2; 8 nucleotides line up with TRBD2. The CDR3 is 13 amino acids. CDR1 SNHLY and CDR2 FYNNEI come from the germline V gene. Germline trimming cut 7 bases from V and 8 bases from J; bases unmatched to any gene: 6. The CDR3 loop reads CASNRAGDGELFF. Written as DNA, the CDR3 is TGTGCCAGCAATAGAGCGGGAGATGGGGAGCTGTTTTTT.

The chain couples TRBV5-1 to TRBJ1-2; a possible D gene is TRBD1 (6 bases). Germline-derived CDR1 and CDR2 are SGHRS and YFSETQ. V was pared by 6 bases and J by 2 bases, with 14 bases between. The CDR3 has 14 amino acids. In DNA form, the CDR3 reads TGCGCCAGCAACTCTCAGGGGACGAACTATGGCTACACCTTC. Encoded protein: CASNSQGTNYGYTF.

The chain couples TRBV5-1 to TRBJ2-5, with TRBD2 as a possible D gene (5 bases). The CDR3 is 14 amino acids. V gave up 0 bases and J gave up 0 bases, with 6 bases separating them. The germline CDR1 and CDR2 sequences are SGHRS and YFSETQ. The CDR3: CASSLAGNQETQYF. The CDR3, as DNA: TGCGCCAGCAGCTTGGCGGGGAACCAAGAGACCCAGTACTTC. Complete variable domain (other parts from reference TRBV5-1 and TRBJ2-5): KAGVTQTPRYLIKTRGQQVTLSCSPISGHRSVSWYQQTPGQGLQFLFEYFSETQRNKGNFPGRFSGRQFSNSRSEMNVSTLELGDSALYLCASSLAGNQETQYFGPGTRLLVL.

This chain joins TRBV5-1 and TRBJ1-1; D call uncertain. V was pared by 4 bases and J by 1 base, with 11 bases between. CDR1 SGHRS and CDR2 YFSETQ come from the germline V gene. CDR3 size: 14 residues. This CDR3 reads CASSPRAKNTEAFF. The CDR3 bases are TGCGCCAGCAGCCCCAGAGCGAAGAACACTGAAGCTTTCTTT.

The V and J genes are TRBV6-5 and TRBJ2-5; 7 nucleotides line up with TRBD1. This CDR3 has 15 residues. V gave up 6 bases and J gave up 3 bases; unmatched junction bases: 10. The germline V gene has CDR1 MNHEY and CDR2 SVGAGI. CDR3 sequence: CASSPGTVSKETQYF. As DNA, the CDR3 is TGTGCCAGCAGCCCCGGGACAGTGTCAAAAGAGACCCAGTACTTC.

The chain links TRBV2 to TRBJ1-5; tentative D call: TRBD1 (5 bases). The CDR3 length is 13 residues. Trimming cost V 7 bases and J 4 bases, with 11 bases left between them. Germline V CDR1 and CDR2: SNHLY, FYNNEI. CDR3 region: CASNSEGNQPQHF. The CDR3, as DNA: TGTGCCAGCAATTCGGAGGGGAATCAGCCCCAGCATTTT.